This record concerns one T cell receptor beta chain sequence. Its antigen is not known. This table comes from immunoSEQ multiplex PCR, and its TCRdb copy is limited to in-frame clones, with some not included. The sample has some 130,000 clones, approximately 90% seen once. The data stem from a study of graft-versus-host responses after intestinal transplantation. Overall study results and limits: Analysis identified GvH clones in recipient marrow, with some appearing first in ileum or blood.

Germline lookup yields CDR1 ENHRY and CDR2 SYGVKD. V shed 3 bases and J shed 5 bases, with 10 bases lying between them. There are 13 residues in the CDR3. The chain combines TRBV10-3 with TRBJ1-2; TRBD1 might be the D (5 bases). Sequencing was performed on unstimulated CD4+ T cells sorted from spleen or lymph node cells, taken before intestinal transplant. The TCR comes from a human donor who received an intestinal transplant. For the CDR3, the DNA is TGTGCCATCAGTGACAAGGGGCTATATGGCTACACCTTC. This translates into CAISDKGLYGYTF.